These 23 T cell receptor beta chains were all obtained from the same sample, sequenced in a study of blood T cell repertoires in COVID-19. Clones were sequenced by immunoSEQ multiplex PCR, and TCRdb holds only the in-frame ones, with some missing. The sample has under 300,000 clones, more than 75% seen once; the top ten hold about an eighth. Sequencing was carried out using peripheral blood. All receptors derive from a woman aged 55-70 years with active or convalescent COVID-19.

This clone was found once. The rearrangement uses TRBV12-3 or TRBV12-4 and TRBJ1-6; D unclear. V lost 3 bases and J lost 9, with 9 bases in between. This CDR3 spans 13 amino acids. The CDR3 loop reads CASSLDGVSPLHF. In DNA, the CDR3 is TGTGCCAGCAGTTTGGACGGGGTTTCACCCCTCCACTTT.

This clone was detected only a few times. The rearrangement joins TRBV19 to TRBJ1-5; 7 bases agree with TRBD1. Germline V CDR1 and CDR2: LNHDA, SQIVND (reference sequence). CDR3 length: 14 residues. Unmatched junction bases numbered 4, after V lost 3 bases and J lost 5 bases. CDR3 sequence reads: CASSIDRDYQPQHF. The CDR3 region has the DNA TGTGCCAGTAGTATTGACAGGGACTATCAGCCCCAGCATTTT. The full variable domain, in which reference TRBV19 and TRBJ1-5 provide the parts outside the CDR3, is DGGITQSPKYLFRKEGQNVTLSCEQNLNHDAMYWYRQDPGQGLRLIYYSQIVNDFQKGDIAEGYSVSREKKESFPLTVTSAQKNPTAFYLCASSIDRDYQPQHFGDGTRLSIL.

V gene TRBV2 combines with J gene TRBJ1-5; 7 bases align to TRBD1. CDR1 SNHLY and CDR2 FYNNEI come from the germline V gene. Trimming removed 5 bases from V and 4 bases from J; junction bases left unmatched: 8. The CDR3 is 15 amino acids. CDR3 DNA: TGTGCCAGCAGTACCCCCGACAGGGATAATCAGCCCCAGCATTTT. Translation: CASSTPDRDNQPQHF.

The V gene is TRBV5-1, the J gene TRBJ1-6; no reliable D call. The V and J ends lost 5 bases and 0 bases respectively, with 12 bases between them. Germline V lookup: CDR1 SGHRS, CDR2 YFSETQ. CDR3 size: 16 residues. CDR3 protein: CASRLGTSSYNSPLHF. The CDR3 region has the DNA TGCGCCAGCAGACTCGGTACGTCCTCCTATAATTCACCCCTCCACTTT. The complete variable domain, with remaining parts taken from reference TRBV5-1 and TRBJ1-6, reads KAGVTQTPRYLIKTRGQQVTLSCSPISGHRSVSWYQQTPGQGLQFLFEYFSETQRNKGNFPGRFSGRQFSNSRSEMNVSTLELGDSALYLCASRLGTSSYNSPLHFGNGTRLTVT.

Only one count was recorded for this clone. CDR3 in amino acids: CASSLRTGGPDTQYF. CDR3 sequence (DNA): TGCGCCAGCAGCTTGAGAACAGGGGGCCCAGATACGCAGTATTTT. The V call is TRBV5-1, the J call TRBJ2-3; 9 bases map to TRBD1. Trimming at V came to 1 base and at J to 4 bases, leaving 4 bases not matched to a gene. Germline CDR1 is SGHRS and CDR2 is YFSETQ. The CDR3 has 15 residues.

J is TRBJ2-7 and V is TRBV5-1; 14 bases align to TRBD2. CDR3 length: 15 residues. Germline CDR1 is SGHRS and CDR2 is YFSETQ. V lost 3 bases to trimming and J lost 4 bases; unmatched junction nucleotides: 3. The CDR3, as DNA: TGCGCCAGCAGCTCCGGGACTAGCGGGGGTTACGAGCAGTACTTC. Protein sequence: CASSSGTSGGYEQYF.

The chain couples TRBV21-1 to TRBJ2-7; TRBD2 reflects the table's D call only, with no check against the DNA. TRBV21-1 is a pseudogene locus. The CDR3 totals 15 residues. CDR3: CASAPEGLAPYEQYF. CDR3 DNA sequence: TGTGCCAGTGCCCCGGAGGGGCTAGCCCCCTACGAGCAGTACTTC.

The rearrangement joins TRBV5-6 to TRBJ1-2, with 7 bases that match TRBD1. Germline CDR1 is SGHDT and CDR2 is YYEEEE. This CDR3 region has 14 residues. J gave up 1 base and V 4 bases, and 4 bases lay outside the gene matches. This CDR3 reads CASSTRGFNYGYTF. Here the CDR3 DNA reads TGTGCCAGCAGCACCAGGGGGTTTAACTATGGCTACACCTTC.

The rearrangement uses TRBV30 and TRBJ2-7, with 7 bases that match TRBD1. V lost 3 bases, J lost 6 bases, and 20 bases stayed unmatched. CDR1 is GTSNPN and CDR2 is SVGIG in the germline V gene (reference sequence). This CDR3 contains 17 residues. In DNA form, the CDR3 reads TGTGCCTGGAGCCCTTTACGATCGGACAGGAAACATCTCGAGCAGTACTTC. Its protein product is CAWSPLRSDRKHLEQYF.

V is TRBV7-9 and J is TRBJ2-5; 8 positions agree with TRBD1. Germline V gives CDR1 SEHNR, CDR2 FQNEAQ (reference sequence). This CDR3 has 14 amino acids. V trimming: 5 bases; J trimming: 5 bases; junction bases outside the gene matches: 7. The CDR3 sequence is CASSNRTGRETQYF. CDR3 nucleotide sequence: TGTGCCAGCAGCAACCGGACAGGGAGGGAGACCCAGTACTTC.

The chain is built from TRBV7-6 and TRBJ2-5, with 9 bases matching TRBD2. CDR1 is SGHVS and CDR2 is FNYEAQ in the germline V gene. The CDR3 covers 15 residues. Germline trimming cut 3 bases from V and 1 base from J; bases unmatched to any gene: 3. The CDR3 sequence: CASSFSGGTQETQYF. CDR3 nucleotides: TGTGCCAGCAGCTTTAGCGGGGGAACCCAAGAGACCCAGTACTTC.

The chain links TRBV6-5 to TRBJ1-2; tentatively, D is TRBD1 (5 bases). The germline V gene has CDR1 MNHEY and CDR2 SVGAGI. Trimming removed 6 bases at V and 3 bases at J, with 14 bases between. There are 14 residues in the CDR3. In DNA, the CDR3 is TGTGCCAGCAGCCGGGGGGACTGGGACTATGGCTACACCTTC. Amino acids: CASSRGDWDYGYTF.

This clone has a count of ten or more. This rearrangement joins TRBV19 to TRBJ2-3; D is possibly TRBD1 (5 bases). Germline values: CDR1 LNHDA, CDR2 SQIVND (reference sequence). The CDR3 covers 15 residues. Trimming pared 7 bases from V and 0 bases from J, leaving 14 bases between. CDR3: CASNRRGQSTDTQYF. CDR3 in DNA: TGTGCCAGTAATCGAAGGGGCCAAAGCACAGATACGCAGTATTTT.

The chain links TRBV18 to TRBJ2-7; 10 bases line up with TRBD2. The CDR3 covers 20 residues. Unmatched junction bases numbered 20, after V lost 6 bases and J lost 0 bases. Germline CDR1 and CDR2: KGHSH and LQKENI. The CDR3 spells CASSPRFRTSGNASSYEQYF. The CDR3 coding sequence is TGTGCCAGCTCCCCCCGATTCCGGACTAGCGGCAATGCAAGCTCCTACGAGCAGTACTTC.

Only one count was recorded for this clone. The chain employs TRBV7-8 and TRBJ1-4; 8 nucleotides match TRBD1. The trim removed 5 bases at V and 8 bases at J, leaving 10 bases unmatched. The length of the CDR3 is 15 residues. Per germline, CDR1 SGHVS and CDR2 FQNEAQ. The CDR3 DNA reads TGTGCCAGCAGCCCTCAGACAGGGGCATGGGAAAAACTGTTTTTT. Protein product: CASSPQTGAWEKLFF. The variable domain in full, with the rest retrieved from reference TRBV7-8 and TRBJ1-4, is GAGVSQSPRYKVAKRGQDVALRCDPISGHVSLFWYQQALGQGPEFLTYFQNEAQLDKSGLPSDRFFAERPEGSVSTLKIQRTQQEDSAVYLCASSPQTGAWEKLFFGSGTQLSVL.

V and J are TRBV18 and TRBJ1-4, with 9 nucleotides matching TRBD1. J lost 4 bases, V lost 3 bases, and 15 bases had no gene match. Germline loops: CDR1 KGHSH, CDR2 LQKENI. The CDR3 has 19 residues. CDR3 sequence: CASSPKTGTGRGGNEKLFF. CDR3 bases: TGTGCCAGCTCACCGAAGACCGGGACAGGGAGAGGCGGTAATGAAAAACTGTTTTTT.

The chain joins TRBV7-9 to TRBJ1-6; possibly TRBD1 for D (6 bases). Trimming took off 5 bases at V and 0 bases at J, with 11 bases between the two ends. The CDR3 loop spans 16 amino acids. Germline CDR1 SEHNR, CDR2 FQNEAQ (reference sequence). The CDR3 reads CASSLRGSSYNSPLHF. In nucleotides, the CDR3 is TGTGCCAGCAGCCTAAGGGGGAGCTCCTATAATTCACCCCTCCACTTT.

The CDR3 is CASSLRRGSYNEQFF. CDR3 in DNA: TGTGCCAGCAGTTTAAGGAGGGGCTCCTACAATGAGCAGTTCTTC. J is TRBJ2-1 and V is TRBV27; D is possibly TRBD2 (6 bases). CDR3 size: 15 residues. Trimming stripped 2 bases from V and 0 bases from J, with 8 bases between. Germline assignment: CDR1 MNHEY and CDR2 SMNVEV (reference sequence).

The chain carries TRBV5-1 and TRBJ2-2; D is possibly TRBD1 (6 bases). The CDR3 is made up of 16 amino acids. The germline V gene has CDR1 SGHRS and CDR2 YFSETQ. V was trimmed by 2 bases and J by 6 bases, leaving 17 bases between them. Written as DNA, the CDR3 is TGCGCCAGCAGCTTACTCCCAGGGGCTAGGGCCGGGGAGCTGTTTTTT. Its translation: CASSLLPGARAGELFF.

A word on this clone: A junction boundary mismatches the germline segment, possibly from a read error. The V gene is TRBV6-5, the J gene TRBJ1-1, with 8 positions matching TRBD1. Germline assignment: CDR1 MNHEY and CDR2 SVGAGI. The CDR3 is made up of 14 amino acids. The CDR3 is CASKRTGTNSEAFF. CDR3 nucleotide sequence: TGTGCCAGCAAACGGACAGGGACGAACTCTGAAGCTTTCTTT.

The chain joins TRBV2 to TRBJ2-1; D perhaps matches TRBD2 (6 bases). From germline, CDR1 is SNHLY and CDR2 FYNNEI. This CDR3 contains 14 residues. Deletions cut 3 bases from V and 4 bases from J, with 10 bases between. The CDR3 sequence is CASSERGVYNEQFF. CDR3 DNA sequence: TGTGCCAGCAGTGAGCGGGGCGTTTACAATGAGCAGTTCTTC. The full variable domain, in which reference TRBV2 and TRBJ2-1 provide the parts outside the CDR3, is EPEVTQTPSHQVTQMGQEVILRCVPISNHLYFYWYRQILGQKVEFLVSFYNNEISEKSEIFDDQFSVERPDGSNFTLKIRSTKLEDSAMYFCASSERGVYNEQFFGPGTRLTVL.

The V call is TRBV6-5, the J call TRBJ2-1; 9 bases are shared with TRBD2. Germline CDR1 reads MNHEY; CDR2 reads SVGAGI. Trimming removed 4 bases from V and 6 bases from J; junction bases left unmatched: 10. The CDR3 extends over 16 amino acids. The CDR3 sequence is CASSSLGTSWGNEQFF. CDR3 DNA: TGTGCCAGCAGTTCCTTAGGGACTAGCTGGGGCAATGAGCAGTTCTTC.

The chain uses TRBV7-3 and TRBJ2-7; 9 bases match TRBD2. The CDR3 spans 15 residues. CDR1 is SGHTA and CDR2 is FQGTGA in the germline V gene. V was pared by 3 bases and J by 1 base, with 4 bases of the junction left unmatched. CDR3 sequence (DNA): TGTGCCAGCAGCTTTGCGGGGGGGATTTCCTACGAGCAGTACTTC. This gives the protein CASSFAGGISYEQYF.